This passage covers 15 T cell receptor beta chains from one sample sequenced in a study of radiotherapy plus CTLA-4 blockade in lung cancer. Sequencing used immunoSEQ multiplex PCR; TCRdb keeps in-frame clones, though not all of them. Among roughly 62,000 clones listed, around 77% were seen once. Specimen: peripheral blood, collected from a patient treated with radiotherapy plus ipilimumab. All receptors come from a human donor with non-small cell lung cancer who had a complete response to radiotherapy plus ipilimumab.

The CDR3 coding sequence is TGTGCCAGTAGTGCCTCAGGTTTTGGCACTGAAGCTTTCTTT. Its protein is CASSASGFGTEAFF. This chain connects TRBV19 to TRBJ1-1, with D uncertain. The CDR3 spans 14 residues. V lost 5 bases, J lost 4 bases, and 14 bases lay in between. Germline V gene lookup returns CDR1 LNHDA and CDR2 SQIVND (reference sequence). The complete variable domain, with remaining parts taken from reference TRBV19 and TRBJ1-1, reads DGGITQSPKYLFRKEGQNVTLSCEQNLNHDAMYWYRQDPGQGLRLIYYSQIVNDFQKGDIAEGYSVSREKKESFPLTVTSAQKNPTAFYLCASSASGFGTEAFFGQGTRLTVV.

The V call is TRBV4-1, the J call TRBJ1-1; D may be TRBD1 (6 bases). Germline CDR1 and CDR2: MGHRA and YSYEKL. CDR3 length: 16 amino acids. With 5 bases removed from V and 0 bases from J, the gap between germline ends came to 16 bases. DNA for the CDR3: TGCGCCAGCAGCTTTACAGGGAACCAGATGAACACTGAAGCTTTCTTT. Translated, it gives CASSFTGNQMNTEAFF.

This chain links TRBV7-9 with TRBJ2-7; D call uncertain. V lost 2 bases, J lost 3 bases, and 8 bases lay in between. Germline assignment: CDR1 SEHNR and CDR2 FQNEAQ (reference sequence). The CDR3 is made up of 13 amino acids. CDR3 nucleotides: TGTGCCAGCAGCTTAATGGCGGACTACGAGCAGTACTTC. As protein: CASSLMADYEQYF.

This clone occurred a few times. The chain employs TRBV2 and TRBJ1-2, with D unclear. The CDR3 covers 11 residues. V lost 5 bases and J lost 6, with 7 bases in between. CDR1 is SNHLY, CDR2 FYNNEI, per germline. Written as DNA, the CDR3 is TGTGCCAGCAGTTACCCAGATGGCTACACCTTC. Residues: CASSYPDGYTF.

The chain employs TRBV27 and TRBJ1-3, with 10 bases fitting TRBD1. J was trimmed by 8 bases and V by 3 bases; bases with no gene match: 7. Germline V gene sequence: CDR1 MNHEY, CDR2 SMNVEV (reference sequence). The CDR3 totals 15 residues. This CDR3 reads CASSLTGTGVDTIYF. The CDR3 DNA reads as TGTGCCAGCAGTTTGACCGGGACAGGGGTAGACACCATATATTTT.

V is TRBV7-8 and J is TRBJ2-5; TRBD2 matches at 8 bases. After removal of 4 bases from V and 1 base from J, the junction contained 2 bases not matched to a gene. Germline assignment: CDR1 SGHVS and CDR2 FQNEAQ. This CDR3 contains 14 residues. In DNA form, the CDR3 reads TGTGCCAGCAGCTCCGGACTAGCCCAAGAGACCCAGTACTTC. Translated, it gives CASSSGLAQETQYF. Supplemented by reference TRBV7-8 and TRBJ2-5, the full variable domain reads GAGVSQSPRYKVAKRGQDVALRCDPISGHVSLFWYQQALGQGPEFLTYFQNEAQLDKSGLPSDRFFAERPEGSVSTLKIQRTQQEDSAVYLCASSSGLAQETQYFGPGTRLLVL.

The chain combines TRBV29-1 with TRBJ1-1, with D uncertain. This CDR3 is built from 13 residues. Germline CDR1 SQVTM, CDR2 ANQGSEA. V was trimmed by 3 bases and J by 2 bases, leaving 10 bases between them. CDR3 sequence: CSVEGQLNTEAFF. The CDR3 bases are TGCAGCGTTGAGGGCCAGTTAAACACTGAAGCTTTCTTT.

This chain uses TRBV7-2 with TRBJ2-1; 11 bases agree with TRBD2. CDR1 is SGHTA and CDR2 is FQGNSA in the germline V gene. The CDR3 spans 19 residues. Trimming took 4 bases from V and 1 from J; bases not matched to a gene: 12. The CDR3 DNA reads as TGTGCCAGCAGCTCAGCGGCGACTAGCGGGAATCCTTCCTACAATGAGCAGTTCTTC. Encoded protein: CASSSAATSGNPSYNEQFF.

The chain carries TRBV2 and TRBJ2-5; perhaps TRBD2 as D (6 bases). The J call is doubtful: the DNA matches TRBJ2-7 better. Germline lookup yields CDR1 SNHLY and CDR2 FYNNEI. The CDR3 is made up of 14 amino acids. CDR3 in DNA: TGTGCCAGCGGGGCCTTCGGGGGTGGGTACGAGCAGTACTTC. It codes for CASGAFGGGYEQYF.

The J gene is TRBJ2-5, the V gene TRBV9; D call uncertain. Trimming left V 3 bases short and J 4 bases short, with 10 bases between. Per germline, CDR1 SGDLS and CDR2 YYNGEE. CDR3 size: 13 residues. CDR3 sequence reads: CASSGYLLETQYF. CDR3 bases: TGTGCCAGCAGCGGCTACTTGCTAGAGACCCAGTACTTC.

V usage is TRBV5-4 and J usage is TRBJ1-6, with 9 nucleotides matching TRBD1. Unmatched junction bases numbered 4, after V lost 3 bases and J lost 6 bases. The CDR3 has 15 amino acids. The germline gives CDR1 SGHNT, CDR2 YYREEE (reference sequence). CDR3 sequence: CASSSGQGGNSPLHF. The CDR3 DNA sequence: TGTGCCAGCAGCTCGGGACAGGGAGGTAATTCACCCCTCCACTTT.

This rearrangement joins TRBV5-5 to TRBJ2-7; D is uncertain. The V gene's germline CDR1 is SGHKS and CDR2 YYEKEE (reference sequence). Trimming stripped 0 bases from V and 0 bases from J, with 13 bases between. The length of the CDR3 is 16 residues. The CDR3 reads CASSLAGLSSSYEQYF. As DNA, the CDR3 is TGTGCCAGCAGCTTGGCAGGCCTCTCGAGCTCCTACGAGCAGTACTTC. Using reference TRBV5-5 and TRBJ2-7 for the parts outside the CDR3, the full variable domain is DAGVTQSPTHLIKTRGQQVTLRCSPISGHKSVSWYQQVLGQGPQFIFQYYEKEERGRGNFPDRFSARQFPNYSSELNVNALLLGDSALYLCASSLAGLSSSYEQYFGPGTRLTVT.

This clone appeared a single time. This rearrangement joins TRBV2 to TRBJ2-1, with 9 bases that match TRBD2. The CDR3 consists of 15 residues. Germline assignment: CDR1 SNHLY and CDR2 FYNNEI. Unmatched junction bases numbered 8, after V lost 6 bases and J lost 5 bases. The CDR3 DNA follows: TGTGCCAGCAGCGCGAGCGGGGGGTCGAACAATGAGCAGTTCTTC. Its protein is CASSASGGSNNEQFF.

This rearrangement joins TRBV6-6 to TRBJ2-2; 11 bases are shared with TRBD1. The CDR3 consists of 15 residues. Germline CDR1 and CDR2: MNHNY and SVGAGI (reference sequence). V gave up 7 bases and J gave up 4 bases; unmatched junction bases: 5. The CDR3, as DNA: TGTGCCAGCAAGGGGGGGACAGGGGGCACCGGGGAGCTGTTTTTT. Translating it yields CASKGGTGGTGELFF.

The rearrangement uses TRBV6-5 and TRBJ1-2; D call uncertain. Germline loops: CDR1 MNHEY, CDR2 SVGAGI. The V gene lost 5 bases and the J gene lost 7 bases, with 17 bases spanning the gap. This CDR3 has 14 amino acids. CDR3 sequence: CASSEVAESGGYTF. CDR3 nucleotide sequence: TGTGCCAGCAGTGAGGTGGCAGAGAGTGGTGGCTACACCTTC.